The entry below describes one TCR beta chain. This sample stems from a study of control samples from healthy donors and cancer patients. TCRdb's table, derived via immunoSEQ multiplex PCR, lists solely in-frame clones and lacks some. The repertoire holds 100,000 to 150,000 clones, with about 90% as singletons. Germline CDR1 and CDR2: SGHRS and YFSETQ. The CDR3 totals 15 residues. V shed 0 bases, J shed 4 bases, and the junction held 3 bases outside the gene matches. This clonotype originated in a man aged 18 to 29 in good health. J is TRBJ2-7 and V is TRBV5-1; 11 bases fit TRBD2. Sequenced material: blood. DNA for the CDR3: TGCGCCAGCAGCTTGGGACTAGCGGGAATTTACGAGCAGTACTTC. Its protein is CASSLGLAGIYEQYF.